This paragraph reports one T cell receptor (beta chain). It lacks a known antigen. Base qualities are not recorded, but no much larger clone differs from it by a single base. The data derive from a study of CD8 T cells in Susac syndrome (dated by TCRdb to between 2018 and 2020). Broadly, across the study: Repertoire sequencing was used to test whether CD8+ T cell activation and differentiation in Susac syndrome was antigen driven. Clonality of the CD8+ T cell repertoire was compared between 11 to 12 healthy donors, approximately 14 Susac syndrome patients and roughly 15 multiple sclerosis patients.

Relative to germline, V is 5 bases shorter and J is 4 bases shorter, with 14 bases between their ends. The CDR3 starts with the cysteine, ends with the phenylalanine, and has 14 residues. Only the CDR3 part of the read is kept: 42 bases, read in frame from the first base. The germline V gene (reference sequence) specifies SEHNR as CDR1 and FQNEAQ as CDR2. Peripheral blood CD8+ and CD4+ T cells from healthy donors, Susac syndrome patients and multiple sclerosis patients were profiled by high-throughput TCR beta sequencing. The multiple sclerosis controls were treatment-naive patients who had stable or active relapsing-remitting disease and met the revised McDonald criteria. Bulk CD8+ and CD4+ T cells were purified by magnetic negative isolation, while CD8+ TEMRA cells were enriched using FACS. Blood was drawn into EDTA tubes, processed within 24 hours, and PBMCs were isolated by density gradient centrifugation. PBMCs destined for TCR sequencing were cryopreserved in liquid nitrogen and later thawed in a 37 °C water bath. The sorted or isolated CD4+, CD8+ and CD8+ TEMRA cells reached a purity of at least 90%.

RNA was extracted with the RNeasy kit and roughly 0.5 to 1 ug was reverse transcribed using random hexamers. The immunoSEQ multiplex PCR assay, covering 54 Vbeta and 13 Jbeta segments, was used to amplify TCR beta CDR3 regions. PCR amplification bias was corrected using a synthetic template baseline for primer optimization and computational correction. The authors processed their data as follows. Reads were annotated to V, D and J genes according to IMGT and were analyzed with immunoSEQ Analyzer, with only productive sequences retained. To calculate clonality, Shannon entropy was normalized by log2 of the number of productive unique sequences and then subtracted from one. Public and private clones were assessed among the 100 most prevalent clones of each patient and control. Clones were defined as Susac-specific when absent from the healthy and MS cohorts, from 1052 published viral clones and from other ImmuneACCESS disease sequences. The public reads were reanalyzed by TCRdb: fastp trimming at Q25, MiXCR alignment, in-frame beta chains only. Rows with a matching CDR3 protein are joined into one entry that keeps the most common DNA and genes. It is TCRdb's table, rather than the study itself, that gives the V and J calls and clone size. The sample table records some 200,000 distinct CDR3 sequences; about 94% of these occur just once. In total, the top ten clones hold approximately 0.13% of the sample.

Paper-wide results and their limitations: The TCR sequencing and HLA analysis was acknowledged to have included a relatively small number of individuals.

The rearranged chain carries TRBV7-9 and TRBJ1-2; the D gene cannot be resolved reliably. The receptor comes from a human donor with multiple sclerosis. The sequenced sample was CD8+ T cells from PBMCs. The bases are TGTGCCAGCAGCCCAGCGATAGATTTCTATGGCTACACCTTC. This sequence encodes CASSPAIDFYGYTF. With all but the CDR3 taken from the reference TRBV7-9 and TRBJ1-2 genes, the full variable domain is: DTGVSQNPRHKITKRGQNVTFRCDPISEHNRLYWYRQTLGQGPEFLTYFQNEAQLEKSRLLSDRFSAERPKGSFSTLEIQRTEQGDSAMYLCASSPAIDFYGYTFGSGTRLTVV.